This TCR beta chain originates from a study of OX40 agonist ivuxolimab in advanced cancers. Whole-study context: With ivuxolimab, an agonistic anti-OX40 (CD134) antibody, patients were treated. Earlier anti-PD-1, anti-PD-L1 or anti-CTLA-4 therapy was permitted; around 40% had received some.

Germline loops: CDR1 SGHRS, CDR2 YFSETQ. The CDR3 is made up of 16 amino acids. The V gene lost 2 bases and the J gene lost 0 bases, with 14 bases spanning the gap. The table came from immunoSEQ multiplex PCR; TCRdb's copy has only in-frame clones and leaves some out. Seen here are under 65,000 clones, 75% to 90% observed once, and the top ten hold roughly 20%. The sequence was obtained from an adult with an advanced solid tumor such as melanoma, head and neck, liver or kidney cancer. Sequencing was performed on CD4+ or CD8+ T cells sorted from blood, taken in a trial of the OX40 agonist ivuxolimab. The V and J genes are TRBV5-1 and TRBJ2-5; maybe TRBD2 (7 bases). CDR3 loop: CASSFVGEGDQETQYF. For the CDR3, the DNA is TGCGCCAGCAGCTTTGTAGGGGAGGGGGACCAAGAGACCCAGTACTTC.